A single sample is the source of the 4 T cell receptor beta chains below, sequenced in a study of blood T cell repertoires in COVID-19. Generated by immunoSEQ multiplex PCR, the TCRdb table keeps only in-frame clones and is missing some. Of about 140,000 clones listed, over 70% were seen once; the top ten hold around 1.7%. The sample was peripheral blood. The receptors derive from a woman between 45 and 65 years old with acute or convalescent COVID-19.

This chain connects TRBV7-9 to TRBJ1-5, with TRBD1 identical over 8 bases. The CDR3 sequence is 17 residues long. Germline assignment: CDR1 SEHNR and CDR2 FQNEAQ (reference sequence). The J segment lost 3 bases and the V segment lost 5 bases, leaving 12 bases of the junction unmatched. Here the CDR3 reads CASSDYGQGWANQPQHF. CDR3 sequence (DNA): TGTGCCAGCAGCGACTACGGACAGGGCTGGGCCAATCAGCCCCAGCATTTT.

This clone has only a few counts. V usage is TRBV19 and J usage is TRBJ1-1; D unclear. Germline-derived CDR1 and CDR2 are LNHDA and SQIVND (reference sequence). The CDR3 covers 11 residues. V was shortened by 6 bases and J by 10 bases, with 12 bases between the two germline ends. The CDR3 sequence is CASRFGLSAFF. The CDR3 DNA is TGTGCCAGTAGGTTTGGACTTTCAGCTTTCTTT.

The chain links TRBV5-6 to TRBJ2-2, with TRBD1 matching 7 bases. Trimming at V came to 4 bases and at J to 6 bases, leaving 6 bases not matched to a gene. CDR3 length equals 14 residues. The germline gives CDR1 SGHDT, CDR2 YYEEEE. The CDR3 protein is CASSRDSPSGELFF. CDR3 coding DNA: TGTGCCAGCAGCCGGGACAGTCCATCCGGGGAGCTGTTTTTT. Full variable domain (missing parts from reference TRBV5-6 and TRBJ2-2): DAGVTQSPTHLIKTRGQQVTLRCSPKSGHDTVSWYQQALGQGPQFIFQYYEEEERQRGNFPDRFSGHQFPNYSSELNVNALLLGDSALYLCASSRDSPSGELFFGEGSRLTVL.

This clone was counted a single time. The J gene is TRBJ1-3, the V gene TRBV16; tentatively, D is TRBD1 (5 bases). From germline, CDR1 is KGHSY and CDR2 FQNENV. The V and J ends lost 1 base and 2 bases respectively, with 12 bases between them. CDR3 length: 16 residues. CDR3 in amino acids: CASSQYPGGTGNTIYF. The CDR3 DNA reads as TGTGCCAGCAGCCAATACCCGGGGGGAACTGGAAACACCATATATTTT.